This T cell receptor (beta chain) was sequenced for a study of regulatory T cells in long-lasting Graves disease. CDR1 and CDR2 from the germline V gene are SGHRS and YFSETQ. This CDR3 has 15 amino acids. Regarding time point: newly diagnosed GD, antithyroid drugs for less than 3 months. The authors made the TCR library using RNA they extracted from PBMCs. Broader study findings: Under persistent disease, TRBV28, TRBJ1-2 and TRBJ2-5 were used preferentially.

This clonotype appeared many times. The antigen remains undetermined. The germline gene is not matched at one end of the junction; a read error may be the cause. Arm-PCR of CDR3 regions with iRepertoire HTBI primers generated TCR beta libraries. TCRdb re-called the multiplex PCR reads through MiXCR, storing one row per CDR3 protein. Here the sample spans approximately 490,000 distinct CDR3 sequences, around 16% being singletons. This same sample was also taken into another study, of T cells in Graves' hyperthyroidism and ophthalmopathy. That paper adds: Blood also held most thyroid clonotypes expanded beyond 0.001.

The sample in question was peripheral blood mononuclear cells (PBMCs), obtained at new diagnosis, from a patient treated with antithyroid drugs. The V call is TRBV5-1, the J call TRBJ2-5; 12 nucleotides line up with TRBD1. The origin of this receptor is a middle-aged man with Graves disease. Here the CDR3 DNA reads TGTGCCAGCAGCCCGGGACAGGGGGCGGGAGAGACCCAGTACTTC. This encodes CASSPGQGAGETQYF.